These 14 T cell receptor beta chains were sequenced from one sample in a study of cytomegalovirus exposure and HLA in healthy donors. Primers for the PCR totalled 60 Vbeta and 13 Jbeta. Repertoires were generated with immunoSEQ multiplex PCR, while TCRdb's copy carries only in-frame clones and drops some. The table shows 150,000 or so clones, with under 80% occurring only once. Sequences were obtained from PBMCs. These TCRs come from a human donor in good health.

The J gene is TRBJ1-1, the V gene TRBV2; TRBD1 matches at 8 bases. Germline CDR1 is SNHLY and CDR2 is FYNNEI. V lost 4 bases to trimming and J lost 4 bases; unmatched junction nucleotides: 2. The CDR3 extends over 13 amino acids. The CDR3 coding sequence is TGTGCCAGCAGTGGAGACAGGGGCACTGAAGCTTTCTTT. Translation gives CASSGDRGTEAFF.

The rearrangement links TRBV5-4 to TRBJ2-7; 9 bases map to TRBD2. This CDR3 is 14 amino acids long. V gave up 2 bases and J gave up 2 bases; unmatched junction bases: 2. Germline V gives CDR1 SGHNT, CDR2 YYREEE (reference sequence). CDR3 DNA sequence: TGTGCCAGCAGCTTACCTAGCGGGGCCTACGAGCAGTACTTC. Protein: CASSLPSGAYEQYF.

The chain couples TRBV4-3 to TRBJ1-4, with TRBD1 matching over 7 bases. CDR1 and CDR2 (germline): LGHNA, YSLEER. The CDR3 loop spans 16 amino acids. V gave up 0 bases and J gave up 1 base; unmatched junction bases: 2. CDR3 residues: CASSQDRGVTNEKLFF. CDR3 DNA: TGCGCCAGCAGCCAAGACAGGGGGGTAACTAATGAAAAACTGTTTTTT.

The sample holds a few counts of this clone. The chain couples TRBV11-2 to TRBJ1-2; tentatively, D is TRBD1 (6 bases). Germline CDR1 SGHAT, CDR2 FQNNGV. Trimming took 5 bases from V and 5 from J, leaving 18 bases between them. The CDR3 extends over 15 amino acids. CDR3 loop: CASSTHREPAYGYTF. CDR3 coding DNA: TGTGCCAGCAGCACACACAGGGAACCGGCGTATGGCTACACCTTC.

V is TRBV6-5 and J is TRBJ1-1; no definite D call. Germline V gene sequence: CDR1 MNHEY, CDR2 SVGAGI. The CDR3 loop spans 12 amino acids. Between the trimmed V and J ends, which lost 4 bases and 1 base, there was a span of 4 bases. The CDR3 DNA follows: TGTGCCAGCAGTTTACAGAACACTGAAGCTTTCTTT. Its translation: CASSLQNTEAFF.

This clone appeared once. The chain uses TRBV5-5 and TRBJ2-5; D might be TRBD1 (6 bases). V lost 2 bases to trimming and J lost 1 base, with 15 bases between them. The CDR3 has 16 residues. Germline CDR1 SGHKS, CDR2 YYEKEE (reference sequence). CDR3 coding DNA: TGTGCCAGCAGCTTTTGGGGGCCAGACGTCCAAGAGACCCAGTACTTC. Residues: CASSFWGPDVQETQYF.

This clone was observed a few times. The rearrangement uses TRBV11-2 and TRBJ1-4; 10 positions match TRBD1. The CDR3 sequence is 13 residues long. The germline V gene encodes CDR1 SGHAT and CDR2 FQNNGV. V lost 6 bases and J lost 7; bases outside the gene matches: 2. The chain's CDR3 is CASSRDRGEKLFF. CDR3 nucleotide sequence: TGTGCCAGCAGTCGGGACAGGGGTGAAAAACTGTTTTTT.

The rearrangement links TRBV5-1 to TRBJ1-5; D unclear. The CDR3 totals 16 residues. The germline V gene has CDR1 SGHRS and CDR2 YFSETQ. V lost 5 bases, J lost 0 bases, and 15 bases lay in between. The CDR3 coding sequence is TGCGCCAGCAGTCTGGACGGGAGTTATAGCAATCAGCCCCAGCATTTT. Protein: CASSLDGSYSNQPQHF.

The chain recombines TRBV7-8 with TRBJ2-7; the match to TRBD2 covers 8 bases. The CDR3 covers 14 residues. The germline V gene encodes CDR1 SGHVS and CDR2 FQNEAQ. V shed 3 bases, J shed 2 bases, and the junction held 3 bases outside the gene matches. CDR3 DNA sequence: TGTGCCAGCAGCTTTGCGGGGGGTACCTACGAGCAGTACTTC. Encoded protein: CASSFAGGTYEQYF.

The table lists this clone with a few counts. The V and J genes are TRBV30 and TRBJ2-3; the match to TRBD2 covers 12 bases. This CDR3 region has 13 residues. J was trimmed by 6 bases and V by 5 bases; bases with no gene match: 3. Looked up from germline, CDR1 is GTSNPN and CDR2 is SVGIG (reference sequence). This chain's CDR3 is CAWEGTSGDTQYF. The DNA for the CDR3 is TGTGCCTGGGAAGGGACTAGCGGGGATACGCAGTATTTT.

The V call is TRBV5-1, the J call TRBJ2-7; TRBD1 matches 9 bases. Germline CDR1 and CDR2: SGHRS and YFSETQ. The CDR3 loop spans 15 amino acids. J was trimmed by 3 bases and V by 4 bases; bases with no gene match: 8. The CDR3 sequence: CASSVRTGANYEQYF. Written as DNA, the CDR3 is TGCGCCAGCAGCGTACGGACAGGGGCCAACTACGAGCAGTACTTC.

In DNA form, the CDR3 reads TGTGCCAGCAGTTTAGTGGCAGTCCCTGGGAACACTGAAGCTTTCTTT. Its translation: CASSLVAVPGNTEAFF. This chain links TRBV27 with TRBJ1-1; D remains unclear. This CDR3 has 16 amino acids. Per germline, CDR1 MNHEY and CDR2 SMNVEV (reference sequence). Deletions cut 2 bases from V and 1 base from J, with 14 bases between.

This clone was seen a single time. The rearrangement links TRBV10-3 to TRBJ2-5, with TRBD2 matching over 8 bases. In germline, CDR1 is ENHRY, CDR2 SYGVKD. V was clipped by 2 bases and J by 4 bases; unmatched bases: 9. The CDR3 consists of 16 residues. As DNA, the CDR3 is TGTGCCATCAGTGAGACACGCGGGGGGACCCTAGAGACCCAGTACTTC. It specifies CAISETRGGTLETQYF.

The V and J genes are TRBV6-5 and TRBJ2-5; 11 bases agree with TRBD2. CDR1 is MNHEY and CDR2 is SVGAGI in the germline V gene. The V and J ends lost 3 bases and 1 base, in that order; junction bases with no gene match: 4. The CDR3 runs 16 residues. CDR3 bases: TGTGCCAGCAGTTATAGACTAGCGGGACCCCAAGAGACCCAGTACTTC. Protein: CASSYRLAGPQETQYF.